The entry that follows covers one T cell receptor beta chain sequence. Its cognate antigen is unknown. Here immunoSEQ multiplex PCR was the method, and the copy in TCRdb shows in-frame clones only, minus some. The data show about 2,500,000 clones, with approximately 92% seen just once and about 0.13% held by the top ten. This entry belongs to a study of shared clonotypes between healthy human individuals. Study background: A donor's plate count was three for CD4 naive and three for CD4 memory; CD8 naive had two and CD8 memory one.

CDR1 and CDR2 from the germline V gene are SQVTM and ANQGSEA. V lost 7 bases and J 0 bases, leaving 12 bases between the germline ends. This CDR3 comprises 13 residues. Study observations and caveats: The study found lower generation probabilities in non-shared clonotypes than in those shared by all four donors.

V is TRBV29-1 and J is TRBJ1-1; D might be TRBD1 (5 bases). This TCR was recovered from a man aged 18 to 29 in good health. Sequencing input: naive CD4+ T cells sorted from blood. Subset noted: CD45RA+ positively selected. CDR3: CSGRRGMNTEAFF. CDR3 nucleotide sequence: TGCAGCGGACGGAGGGGTATGAACACTGAAGCTTTCTTT.